One T cell receptor (beta chain) is described in this entry. The antigen is undetermined. This sample stems from a study of T cell responses to AZD1222 COVID-19 vaccine. TCRdb keeps only in-frame clones here, not all; method: immunoSEQ multiplex PCR. Altogether roughly 170,000 clones are present, around 94% being singletons, with the ten largest covering approximately 1.5%. Study conclusions and caveats: Mostly white British, mostly female donors; authors suggested clonal diversity may be underestimated. Baseline serology detected seropositivity in only six AZD1222 recipients.

The germline gives CDR1 SGHVS, CDR2 FQNEAQ. Trimming took 6 bases from V and 1 from J; bases not matched to a gene: 11. This CDR3 comprises 18 residues. The source is an adult who received the AZD1222 COVID-19 vaccine. The starting material was peripheral blood, obtained 28 days after the second AZD1222 dose. The chain carries TRBV7-8 and TRBJ1-3; 11 nucleotides line up with TRBD1. CDR3 loop: CASRPNTGTGGSGNTIYF. DNA for the CDR3: TGTGCCAGCAGGCCCAATACCGGGACAGGGGGGTCTGGAAACACCATATATTTT.